What follows are 14 T cell receptor beta chains derived from one specimen sequenced in a study of CD8+ T cells in alopecia areata. Sequencing used cDNA as its template, made by extracting RNA and reverse transcribing it. Sequencing used immunoSEQ multiplex PCR; TCRdb keeps in-frame clones, though not all of them. Among tens of thousands of clones, roughly 51% were seen once, and the ten largest hold approximately 5.3%. The material sequenced was NKG2D-high CD8+ T cells sorted from blood. The receptors originated from a human donor with alopecia areata.

The chain recombines TRBV13 with TRBJ2-5, with 7 bases identical to TRBD2. Germline CDR1 reads PRHDT; CDR2 reads FYEKMQ (reference sequence). CDR3 length equals 15 residues. V shed 0 bases and J 1 base; nucleotides not matched to a gene: 2. The CDR3 spells CASSLGASGQETQYF. CDR3 DNA sequence: TGTGCCAGCAGCTTAGGTGCTAGCGGCCAAGAGACCCAGTACTTC. The entire variable domain, with the rest obtained from reference TRBV13 and TRBJ2-5, is as follows: AAGVIQSPRHLIKEKRETATLKCYPIPRHDTVYWYQQGPGQDPQFLISFYEKMQSDKGSIPDRFSAQQFSDYHSELNMSSLELGDSALYFCASSLGASGQETQYFGPGTRLLVL.

The chain joins TRBV28 to TRBJ2-7, with a possible D match to TRBD2 (6 bases). The V gene lost 5 bases and the J gene lost 0 bases, with 11 bases spanning the gap. The CDR3 spans 14 residues. CDR1 MDHEN and CDR2 SYDVKM come from the germline V gene. CDR3 sequence (DNA): TGTGCCAGCAGTAGTGGGGGGACCTCCTACGAGCAGTACTTC. Protein: CASSSGGTSYEQYF.

This clone is categorized as large. The V and J genes are TRBV7-9 and TRBJ1-2; a possible D gene is TRBD1 (5 bases). This CDR3 has 14 amino acids. Germline assignment: CDR1 SEHNR and CDR2 FQNEAQ (reference sequence). The germline V and J ends were trimmed by 5 bases and 5 bases, with 15 bases remaining between them. The CDR3 protein is CASSPETESYGYTF. Here the CDR3 DNA reads TGTGCCAGCAGCCCCGAGACAGAGTCATATGGCTACACCTTC.

This clone was counted once. The J gene is TRBJ2-4, the V gene TRBV11-2; D remains ambiguous. Per the germline V gene, CDR1 is SGHAT and CDR2 is FQNNGV. The CDR3 has 12 residues. V lost 1 base and J 6 bases, leaving 4 bases between the germline ends. DNA for the CDR3: TGTGCCAGCAGCTTAGCGGGAAACATTCAGTACTTC. Its protein is CASSLAGNIQYF. The whole variable domain, remainder taken from reference TRBV11-2 and TRBJ2-4, is EAGVAQSPRYKIIEKRQSVAFWCNPISGHATLYWYQQILGQGPKLLIQFQNNGVVDDSQLPKDRFSAERLKGVDSTLKIQPAKLEDSAVYLCASSLAGNIQYFGAGTRLSVL.

The rearrangement links TRBV7-2 to TRBJ2-7; D is unclear. This CDR3 has 11 amino acids. V gave up 5 bases and J gave up 6 bases, with 8 bases separating them. Looked up from germline, CDR1 is SGHTA and CDR2 is FQGNSA. Here the CDR3 DNA reads TGTGCCAGCAGCGTCGGCAGCGAGCAGTACTTC. Its protein is CASSVGSEQYF.

This clone was detected a few times. The chain has TRBV29-1 and TRBJ2-1; no firm D call. This CDR3 region has 13 residues. Germline V CDR1 and CDR2: SQVTM, ANQGSEA. V lost 6 bases to trimming and J lost 6 bases, with 15 bases between them. The CDR3 DNA is TGCAGCGTCTCCGGGTCCCCGACCAATGAGCAGTTCTTC. As protein: CSVSGSPTNEQFF.

This chain connects TRBV28 to TRBJ2-1; 10 nucleotides match TRBD1. Germline-derived CDR1 and CDR2 are MDHEN and SYDVKM. This CDR3 spans 15 amino acids. V was pared by 3 bases and J by 6 bases, with 5 bases of the junction left unmatched. CDR3 loop: CASSLSWTGGNEQFF. The CDR3 DNA follows: TGTGCCAGCAGTTTGTCCTGGACAGGGGGCAATGAGCAGTTCTTC.

J is TRBJ2-7 and V is TRBV5-4; D is perhaps TRBD1 or TRBD2 (5 bases each). The CDR3 runs to 14 residues. Trimming removed 4 bases from V and 2 bases from J, with 13 bases in between. The V gene's germline CDR1 is SGHNT and CDR2 YYREEE (reference sequence). The DNA for the CDR3 is TGTGCCAGCAGCCTGGCACGAGGGGCCTACGAGCAGTACTTC. This translates into CASSLARGAYEQYF.

This clone was observed a few times. The chain uses TRBV5-4 and TRBJ2-1, with 7 bases fitting TRBD2. The CDR3 consists of 15 residues. Germline trimming cut 4 bases from V and 6 bases from J; bases unmatched to any gene: 10. Per germline, CDR1 SGHNT and CDR2 YYREEE (reference sequence). The CDR3 loop reads CASSLRGRGLNEQFF. DNA for the CDR3: TGTGCCAGCAGCCTTCGGGGGAGGGGACTCAATGAGCAGTTCTTC.

This clone was found a few times. A read error may account for a junction end that differs from germline. CDR3 sequence (DNA): TGTGCCAGCAGCCATGGAGCGGGAGGGCCGGCGTTT. Protein: CASSHGAGGPAF. V is TRBV13 and J is TRBJ2-2, with 10 positions matching TRBD2. There are 12 residues in the CDR3. Per germline, CDR1 PRHDT and CDR2 FYEKMQ (reference sequence).

This clone was counted between two and nine times. The rearrangement uses TRBV29-1 and TRBJ1-1; a possible D gene is TRBD1 (5 bases). Looked up from germline, CDR1 is SQVTM and CDR2 is ANQGSEA. The CDR3 is 13 residues long. Trimming removed 4 bases at V and 6 bases at J, with 15 bases between. CDR3 DNA sequence: TGCAGCGTTGTTTCCAGGGATAACGCTGAAGCTTTCTTT. This gives the protein CSVVSRDNAEAFF.

The chain uses TRBV7-9 and TRBJ2-2; TRBD2 agrees at 7 bases. CDR3 length equals 15 residues. J lost 1 base, V lost 4 bases, and 3 bases had no gene match. Germline assignment: CDR1 SEHNR and CDR2 FQNEAQ (reference sequence). CDR3 amino acids: CASSWTSWNTGELFF. The CDR3 nucleotides read TGTGCCAGCAGCTGGACTAGTTGGAACACCGGGGAGCTGTTTTTT.

The rearrangement links TRBV4-1 to TRBJ2-2; D remains ambiguous. CDR1 is MGHRA, CDR2 YSYEKL, per germline. V was trimmed by 6 bases and J by 1 base, leaving 12 bases between them. The CDR3 is made up of 15 amino acids. In nucleotides, the CDR3 is TGCGCCAGCAGTCGTTACCTCCAGAACACCGGGGAGCTGTTTTTT. As protein: CASSRYLQNTGELFF.

The V gene is TRBV25-1, the J gene TRBJ1-2; no reliable D call. This CDR3 comprises 13 residues. Trimming stripped 2 bases from V and 6 bases from J, with 10 bases between. Germline-derived CDR1 and CDR2 are MGHDK and SYGVNS. The CDR3 sequence is CASSERGSDGYTF. The CDR3 nucleotides read TGTGCCAGCAGTGAACGAGGGTCTGATGGCTACACCTTC.